The 20 T cell receptor beta chains presented below share a single source sample, sequenced in a study of post-analysis software for immune sequencing data. Overall study results and limits: Controls had lower frequencies than patients of a handful of TRBV segments, which included TRBV5-6, TRBV5-1 and TRBV20-1.

Built from TCR beta cDNA, the libraries had unique molecular identifiers in them. Each CDR3 protein gets one entry after TCRdb re-called the PCR reads with MiXCR. The table lists approximately 440,000 distinct CDR3 sequences, around 40% of them singletons. No antigen has been assigned to these receptors. The sequenced sample was blood. These receptors all stem from a girl between 5 and 17 years old with multiple sclerosis.

The V and J genes are TRBV5-1 and TRBJ2-7, with TRBD2 matching 11 bases. The J segment lost 2 bases and the V segment lost 0 bases, leaving 4 bases of the junction unmatched. The CDR3 is 16 residues long. Germline values: CDR1 SGHRS, CDR2 YFSETQ. CDR3 sequence (DNA): TGCGCCAGCAGCTTGGTGGTTAGCGGGAGGGCCTACGAGCAGTACTTC. Protein sequence: CASSLVVSGRAYEQYF.

Concerning this clonotype: At one end, the junction sequence differs from germline, possibly due to a read error. The gene calls are TRBV6-5 and TRBJ1-1; TRBD1 might be the D (6 bases). The length of the CDR3 is 15 residues. Germline V gives CDR1 MNHEY, CDR2 SVGAGI. The DNA for the CDR3 is TGTGCCAGCAGCCCCATTGAGACAAGGGACACTGGAGCTTTCTTT. Its protein product is CASSPIETRDTGAFF.

The rearrangement links TRBV5-1 to TRBJ1-5, with a tentative D call TRBD1 (6 bases). The CDR3 runs to 15 residues. Per the germline V gene, CDR1 is SGHRS and CDR2 is YFSETQ. Deletions cut 0 bases from V and 4 bases from J, with 11 bases between. In DNA form, the CDR3 reads TGCGCCAGCAGCTTGGAAGGGACAAGGAATCAGCCCCAGCATTTT. This translates into CASSLEGTRNQPQHF.

This chain links TRBV20-1 with TRBJ2-7, with 7 bases aligning to TRBD2. Trimming took 3 bases from V and 2 from J; bases not matched to a gene: 10. This CDR3 comprises 15 residues. Germline V CDR1 and CDR2: DFQATT, SNEGSKA (reference sequence). The CDR3 DNA reads as TGCAGTGCTAGCTTTACTAGCGCGAGCCCCTACGAGCAGTACTTC. Amino acids: CSASFTSASPYEQYF.

A few counts support this clonotype. The V gene is TRBV3-1, the J gene TRBJ2-5, with TRBD2 matching 12 bases. V was clipped by 0 bases and J by 2 bases; unmatched bases: 7. This CDR3 region has 18 residues. The germline V gene encodes CDR1 LGHDT and CDR2 YNNKEL (reference sequence). The CDR3 coding sequence is TGTGCCAGCAGCCAAGAATTATACGGGACTAGCGGGCAAGAGACCCAGTACTTC. This gives the protein CASSQELYGTSGQETQYF.

The table lists this clonotype with a few counts. This chain links TRBV6-5 with TRBJ1-2; 9 nucleotides line up with TRBD1. With V trimmed by 7 bases and J by 4 bases, 7 bases remained unmatched. From germline, CDR1 is MNHEY and CDR2 SVGAGI. This CDR3 has 14 residues. CDR3 protein: CASKPGTGIYGYTF. DNA for the CDR3: TGTGCCAGCAAACCCGGGACAGGGATCTATGGCTACACCTTC.

This clonotype was seen a handful of times. This rearrangement joins TRBV4-2 to TRBJ2-5; TRBD2 is a possible D gene (5 bases). CDR1 LGHNA and CDR2 YNFKEQ come from the germline V gene. Trimming took off 1 base at V and 1 base at J, with 10 bases between the two ends. The CDR3 extends over 15 amino acids. The DNA for the CDR3 is TGTGCCAGCAGCCAAGTCGGACTTACCCAAGAGACCCAGTACTTC. Its protein is CASSQVGLTQETQYF.

This clonotype has more than one count but fewer than ten. The chain joins TRBV3-1 to TRBJ1-1; possibly TRBD1 for D (5 bases). CDR1 and CDR2 from the germline V gene are LGHDT and YNNKEL (reference sequence). CDR3 size: 14 residues. V was trimmed by 8 bases and J by 3 bases, leaving 16 bases between them. The CDR3 sequence: CASAPGGTHTEAFF. Written as DNA, the CDR3 is TGTGCCAGCGCCCCGGGAGGGACCCACACTGAAGCTTTCTTT.

The chain couples TRBV7-3 to TRBJ2-1; 9 bases line up with TRBD2. The CDR3 loop spans 15 amino acids. V lost 4 bases, J lost 12 bases, and 13 bases stayed unmatched. The V gene's germline CDR1 is SGHTA and CDR2 FQGTGA. The CDR3 DNA follows: TGTGCCAGCAGCTCTGAGGCGGGAGGGGGGCACGGGCAGTTCTTC. Protein: CASSSEAGGGHGQFF.

The chain uses TRBV6-5 and TRBJ2-5; 10 nucleotides align to TRBD2. This CDR3 is built from 14 residues. Germline lookup yields CDR1 MNHEY and CDR2 SVGAGI. V lost 2 bases to trimming and J lost 4 bases; unmatched junction nucleotides: 1. CDR3 in amino acids: CASSYGLAVETQYF. CDR3 nucleotides: TGTGCCAGCAGTTACGGACTAGCGGTAGAGACCCAGTACTTC.

The chain carries TRBV10-3 and TRBJ1-2, with 7 bases identical to TRBD1. V lost 7 bases and J lost 7; bases outside the gene matches: 9. The CDR3 has 13 residues. CDR1 is ENHRY, CDR2 SYGVKD, per germline. CDR3: CAITEDRVLGYTF. For the CDR3, the DNA is TGTGCCATCACCGAAGACAGGGTCCTTGGCTACACCTTC.

CDR3 nucleotides: TGTGCCAGCAGCCGACTAGCGGGGGGCTTGGCCAACGTCCTGACTTTC. It is translated as CASSRLAGGLANVLTF. The chain combines TRBV6-2 or TRBV6-3 with TRBJ2-6, with 13 bases aligning to TRBD2. The CDR3 runs 16 residues. Trimming cost V 6 bases and J 6 bases; bases outside gene matches: 5. Germline V gene sequence: CDR1 MNHEY, CDR2 SVGEGT.

The V call is TRBV11-1, the J call TRBJ2-5, with 7 bases that match TRBD1. V dropped 4 bases and J dropped 5; count of bases not matched to a gene: 7. Germline-derived CDR1 and CDR2 are SGHAT and FQDESV (reference sequence). The CDR3 runs 14 residues. The CDR3 here is CASSSRQGRETQYF. Here the CDR3 DNA reads TGTGCCAGCAGCTCCAGACAGGGTCGCGAGACCCAGTACTTC. Combining the CDR3 with reference TRBV11-1 and TRBJ2-5 gives the whole variable domain EAEVAQSPRYKITEKSQAVAFWCDPISGHATLYWYRQILGQGPELLVQFQDESVVDDSQLPKDRFSAERLKGVDSTLKIQPAELGDSAMYLCASSSRQGRETQYFGPGTRLLVL.

CDR3 sequence reads: CASSLGLGIGTQYF. CDR3 DNA: TGTGCCAGCAGCTTAGGTCTAGGTATTGGGACCCAGTACTTC. This rearrangement joins TRBV7-9 to TRBJ2-7; D is unclear. The closer fit of TRBJ2-5 to the DNA end suggests the J call may be wrong. Germline V lookup: CDR1 SEHNR, CDR2 FQNEAQ (reference sequence). This CDR3 has 14 amino acids.

Details on this clonotype: At one end, the junction sequence differs from germline, possibly due to a read error. The chain couples TRBV12-3 or TRBV12-4 to TRBJ2-3; D is possibly TRBD2 (5 bases). This CDR3 region has 13 residues. CDR3 in amino acids: CASSGNVADAQYF. DNA of the CDR3: TGTGCCAGCAGCGGGAATGTGGCAGATGCGCAGTATTTT.

This clonotype has only one observation. The CDR3: CASSFWGVLRGRTYEQYF. As DNA, the CDR3 is TGTGCCAGCAGCTTCTGGGGGGTCCTCCGCGGGAGGACATACGAGCAGTACTTC. V usage is TRBV7-6 and J usage is TRBJ2-7, with TRBD2 matching 8 bases. CDR1 and CDR2 (germline): SGHVS, FNYEAQ. Trimming at V came to 3 bases and at J to 4 bases, leaving 17 bases not matched to a gene. The length of the CDR3 is 18 residues.

The chain employs TRBV7-2 and TRBJ2-4; 14 nucleotides match TRBD2. The J call may be in error: the DNA end matches TRBJ2-7 better. The CDR3 consists of 16 residues. Germline V gives CDR1 SGHTA, CDR2 FQGNSA. The CDR3 region is CASSPSGLAGVYEQYF. In nucleotides, the CDR3 is TGTGCCAGCAGCCCCTCGGGACTAGCGGGAGTATACGAGCAGTACTTC.

CDR3 sequence: CSVVRTLQPYNEQFF. The CDR3 DNA reads as TGCAGCGTTGTTCGGACATTACAGCCCTACAATGAGCAGTTCTTC. V is TRBV29-1 and J is TRBJ2-1, with TRBD1 as a possible D gene (5 bases). The CDR3 totals 15 residues. Germline CDR1 and CDR2: SQVTM and ANQGSEA. With 4 bases removed from V and 2 bases from J, the gap between germline ends came to 15 bases.

The chain is built from TRBV10-3 and TRBJ1-2; the D gene is possibly TRBD1 (6 bases). This CDR3 spans 16 amino acids. The ends were cut back, 0 bases at V and 2 bases at J, with 13 bases in the middle. Looked up from germline, CDR1 is ENHRY and CDR2 is SYGVKD. The CDR3 here is CAISESFGGSNYGYTF. In nucleotides, the CDR3 is TGTGCCATCAGTGAGTCTTTCGGGGGCTCGAACTATGGCTACACCTTC.

This clonotype appeared many times. The chain uses TRBV12-3 or TRBV12-4 and TRBJ2-5; D is perhaps TRBD2 (6 bases). The V and J ends lost 1 base and 4 bases respectively, with 13 bases between them. CDR3 length: 15 amino acids. Here the CDR3 reads CASSLDSAAGETQYF. The CDR3, as DNA: TGTGCCAGCAGTTTAGACAGTGCAGCGGGAGAGACCCAGTACTTC.